This TCR beta chain was sequenced during a study of type 1 and type 2 diabetes patients. Study as a whole: From PBMCs, CD4+ and CD8+ T cells were isolated by magnetic microbeads.

Other autoimmune diseases and infections within the past four weeks excluded donors. J lost 2 bases, V lost 4 bases, and 13 bases had no gene match. The CDR3 runs to 18 residues. CDR1 and CDR2 from the germline V gene are SGHRS and YFSETQ. PCR was run on genomic DNA. The TCR beta CDR3 region was amplified using 30 forward and 13 reverse primers. MiXCR, applied by TCRdb to the multiplex PCR reads, yields one record per CDR3 protein. The sample lists under 300,000 distinct CDR3 sequences, 45% to 60% occurring once. This receptor was identified in a young man with type 2 diabetes. The sequenced material came from peripheral blood mononuclear cells (PBMCs). The rearrangement uses TRBV5-1 and TRBJ2-7; 12 bases map to TRBD1. Written as DNA, the CDR3 is TGCGCCAGCAGCACCGTCCCGGGACAGGGGGCGGTGGCCTACGAGCAGTACTTC. Translating it yields CASSTVPGQGAVAYEQYF.